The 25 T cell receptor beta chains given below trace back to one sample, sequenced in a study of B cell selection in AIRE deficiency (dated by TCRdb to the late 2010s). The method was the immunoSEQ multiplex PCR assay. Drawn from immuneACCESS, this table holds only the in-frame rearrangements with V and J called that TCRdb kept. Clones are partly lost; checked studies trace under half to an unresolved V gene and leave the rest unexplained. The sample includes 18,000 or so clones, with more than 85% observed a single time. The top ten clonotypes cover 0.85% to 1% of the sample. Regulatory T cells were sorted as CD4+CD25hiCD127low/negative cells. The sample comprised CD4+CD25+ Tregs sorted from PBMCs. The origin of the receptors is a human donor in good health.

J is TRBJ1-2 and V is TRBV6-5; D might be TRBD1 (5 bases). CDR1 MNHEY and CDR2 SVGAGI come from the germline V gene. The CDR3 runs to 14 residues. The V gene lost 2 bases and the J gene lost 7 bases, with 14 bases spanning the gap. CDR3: CASSYQGSGFGYTF. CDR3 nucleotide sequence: TGTGCCAGCAGTTACCAGGGAAGCGGGTTTGGCTACACCTTC.

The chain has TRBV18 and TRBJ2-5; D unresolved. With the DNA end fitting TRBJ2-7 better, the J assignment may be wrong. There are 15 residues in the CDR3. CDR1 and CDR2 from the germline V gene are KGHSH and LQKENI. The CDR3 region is CASSLTPFNAYEQYF. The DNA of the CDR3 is TGTGCCAGCTCCCTAACACCCTTCAATGCCTACGAGCAGTACTTC.

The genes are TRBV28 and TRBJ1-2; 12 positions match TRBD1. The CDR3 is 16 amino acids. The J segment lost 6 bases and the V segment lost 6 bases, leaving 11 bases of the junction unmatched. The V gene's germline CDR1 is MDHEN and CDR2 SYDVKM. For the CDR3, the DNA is TGTGCCAGCAGCAGTCCCGGGACAGGGGGCTTGGATGGCTACACCTTC. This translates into CASSSPGTGGLDGYTF.

CDR3 DNA: TGTGCCAGCAGTGCCCACCTCGACAGGAAAGCTTTCTTT. Protein product: CASSAHLDRKAFF. The V call is TRBV28, the J call TRBJ1-1; a weak D match, TRBD1 (6 bases). Germline loops: CDR1 MDHEN, CDR2 SYDVKM. CDR3 length equals 13 residues. Trimming took 5 bases from V and 9 from J, leaving 16 bases between them.

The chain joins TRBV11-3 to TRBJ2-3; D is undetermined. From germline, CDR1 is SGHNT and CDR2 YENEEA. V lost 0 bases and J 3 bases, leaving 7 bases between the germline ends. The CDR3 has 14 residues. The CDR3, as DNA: TGTGCCAGCAGCTTAGATCCGGCTACAGATACGCAGTATTTT. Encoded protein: CASSLDPATDTQYF.

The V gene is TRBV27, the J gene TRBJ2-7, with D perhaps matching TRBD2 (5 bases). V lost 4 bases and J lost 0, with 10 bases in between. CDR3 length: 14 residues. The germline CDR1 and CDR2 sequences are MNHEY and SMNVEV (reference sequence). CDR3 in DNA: TGTGCCAGCAGTTCTCTCCGGGACTCCTACGAGCAGTACTTC. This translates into CASSSLRDSYEQYF.

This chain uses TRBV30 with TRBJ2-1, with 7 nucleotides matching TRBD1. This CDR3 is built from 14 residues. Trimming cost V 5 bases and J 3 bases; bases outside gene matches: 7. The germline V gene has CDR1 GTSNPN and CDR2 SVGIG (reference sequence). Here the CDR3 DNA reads TGTGCCTGGCAGGGGGAAAAGTTCTACAATGAGCAGTTCTTC. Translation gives CAWQGEKFYNEQFF. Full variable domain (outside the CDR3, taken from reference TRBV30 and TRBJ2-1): SQTIHQWPATLVQPVGSPLSLECTVEGTSNPNLYWYRQAAGRGLQLLFYSVGIGQISSEVPQNLSASRPQDRQFILSSKKLLLSDSGFYLCAWQGEKFYNEQFFGPGTRLTVL.

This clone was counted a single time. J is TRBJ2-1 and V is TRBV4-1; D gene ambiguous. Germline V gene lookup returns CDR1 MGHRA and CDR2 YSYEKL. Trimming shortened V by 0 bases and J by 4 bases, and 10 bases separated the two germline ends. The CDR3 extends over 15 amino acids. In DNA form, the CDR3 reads TGCGCCAGCAGCCAAGATTGGCCAGCATACAATGAGCAGTTCTTC. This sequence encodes CASSQDWPAYNEQFF.

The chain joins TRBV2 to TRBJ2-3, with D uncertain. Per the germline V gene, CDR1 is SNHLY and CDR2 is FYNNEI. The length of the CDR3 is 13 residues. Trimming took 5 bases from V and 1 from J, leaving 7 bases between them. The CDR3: CASSLEGTDTQYF. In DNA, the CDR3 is TGTGCCAGCAGTCTGGAAGGCACAGATACGCAGTATTTT.

The CDR3 loop reads CASSLGQGRLFF. CDR3 DNA: TGTGCCAGCAGCCTCGGACAGGGGAGACTGTTTTTT. This chain uses TRBV6-5 with TRBJ1-4, with 9 bases that match TRBD1. Per the germline V gene, CDR1 is MNHEY and CDR2 is SVGAGI. V lost 6 bases and J lost 13; bases outside the gene matches: 6. CDR3 length equals 12 residues.

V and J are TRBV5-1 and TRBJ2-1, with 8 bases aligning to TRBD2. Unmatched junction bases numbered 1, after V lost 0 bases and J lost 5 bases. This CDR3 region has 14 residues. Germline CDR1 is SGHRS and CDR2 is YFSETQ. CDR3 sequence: CASSLGSGNNEQFF. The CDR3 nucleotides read TGCGCCAGCAGCTTGGGTAGCGGGAACAATGAGCAGTTCTTC.

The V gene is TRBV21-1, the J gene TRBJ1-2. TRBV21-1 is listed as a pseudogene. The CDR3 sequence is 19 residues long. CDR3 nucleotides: TGTGCCAGCAGCAAAGCCCGGGGGGTGAGGAGGGCGCAGCTGTATGGCTACACCTTC. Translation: CASSKARGVRRAQLYGYTF.

Here the CDR3 DNA reads TGTGCCAGCAGTAGGGACAGTACCAATCAGCCCCAGCATTTT. Protein product: CASSRDSTNQPQHF. The chain has TRBV6-5 and TRBJ1-5; TRBD1 agrees at 7 bases. The CDR3 is 14 residues long. J was trimmed by 3 bases and V by 5 bases; bases with no gene match: 4. In germline, CDR1 is MNHEY, CDR2 SVGAGI.

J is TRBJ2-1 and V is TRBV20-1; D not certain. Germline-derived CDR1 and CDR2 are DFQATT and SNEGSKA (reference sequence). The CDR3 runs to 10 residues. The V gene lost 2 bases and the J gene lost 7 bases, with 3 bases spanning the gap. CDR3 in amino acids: CSARINEQFF. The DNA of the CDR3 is TGCAGTGCTAGAATTAATGAGCAGTTCTTC.

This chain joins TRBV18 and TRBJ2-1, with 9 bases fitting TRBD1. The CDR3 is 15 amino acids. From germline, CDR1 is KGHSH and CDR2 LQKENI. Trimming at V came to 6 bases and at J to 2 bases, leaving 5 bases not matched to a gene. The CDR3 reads CASSPRDRAYNEQFF. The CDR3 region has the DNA TGTGCCAGCTCGCCCCGGGACAGGGCCTACAATGAGCAGTTCTTC.

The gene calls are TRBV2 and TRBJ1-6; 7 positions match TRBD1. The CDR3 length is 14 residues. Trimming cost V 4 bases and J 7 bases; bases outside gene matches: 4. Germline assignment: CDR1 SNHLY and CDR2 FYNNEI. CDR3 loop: CASSGGQRNSPLHF. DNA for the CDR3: TGTGCCAGCAGTGGGGGACAGAGGAATTCACCCCTCCACTTT.

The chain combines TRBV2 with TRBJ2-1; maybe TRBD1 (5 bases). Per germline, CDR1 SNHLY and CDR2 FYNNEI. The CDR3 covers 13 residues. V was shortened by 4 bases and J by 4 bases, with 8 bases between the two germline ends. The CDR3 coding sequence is TGTGCCAGCAGTGTGGACAAGTACAATGAGCAGTTCTTC. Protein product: CASSVDKYNEQFF.

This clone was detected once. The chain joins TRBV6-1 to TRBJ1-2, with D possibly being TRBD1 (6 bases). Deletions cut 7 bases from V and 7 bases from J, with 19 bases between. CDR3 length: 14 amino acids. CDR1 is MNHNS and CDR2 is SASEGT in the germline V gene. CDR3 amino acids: CASNTRGGACGYTF. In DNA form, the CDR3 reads TGTGCCAGCAATACTAGGGGGGGGGCCTGTGGCTACACCTTC.

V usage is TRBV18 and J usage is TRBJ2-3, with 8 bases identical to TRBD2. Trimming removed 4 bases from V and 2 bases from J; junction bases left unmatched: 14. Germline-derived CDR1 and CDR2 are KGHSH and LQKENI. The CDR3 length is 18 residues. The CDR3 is CASSRTTLNSGTTDTQYF. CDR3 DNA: TGTGCCAGCTCACGCACGACACTTAATAGCGGGACCACAGATACGCAGTATTTT.

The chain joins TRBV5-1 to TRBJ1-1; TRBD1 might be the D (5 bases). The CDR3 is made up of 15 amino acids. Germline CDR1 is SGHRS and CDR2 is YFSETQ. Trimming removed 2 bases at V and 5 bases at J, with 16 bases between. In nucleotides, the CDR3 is TGCGCCAGCAGCTTAAGGACGGGACCAGGGACTGAAGCTTTCTTT. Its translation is CASSLRTGPGTEAFF.

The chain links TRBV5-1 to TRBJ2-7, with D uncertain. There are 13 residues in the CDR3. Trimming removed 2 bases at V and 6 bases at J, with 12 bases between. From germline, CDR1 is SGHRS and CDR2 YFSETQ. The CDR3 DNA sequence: TGCGCCAGCAGCTTATCCGGAGACGGCGAGCAGTACTTC. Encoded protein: CASSLSGDGEQYF.

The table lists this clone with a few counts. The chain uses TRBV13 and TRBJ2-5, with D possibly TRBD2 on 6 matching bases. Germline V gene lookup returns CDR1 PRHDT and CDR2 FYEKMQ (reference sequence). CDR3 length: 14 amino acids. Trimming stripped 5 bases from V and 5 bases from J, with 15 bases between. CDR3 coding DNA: TGTGCCAGCAGCCCTCCCTCTGGGAGGGAGACCCAGTACTTC. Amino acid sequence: CASSPPSGRETQYF.

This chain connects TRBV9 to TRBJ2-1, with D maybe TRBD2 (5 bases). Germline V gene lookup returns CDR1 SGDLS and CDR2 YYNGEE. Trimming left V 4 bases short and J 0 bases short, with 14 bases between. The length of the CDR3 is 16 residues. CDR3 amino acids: CASSQGRGISYNEQFF. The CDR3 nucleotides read TGTGCCAGCAGCCAAGGGAGAGGGATCTCCTACAATGAGCAGTTCTTC.

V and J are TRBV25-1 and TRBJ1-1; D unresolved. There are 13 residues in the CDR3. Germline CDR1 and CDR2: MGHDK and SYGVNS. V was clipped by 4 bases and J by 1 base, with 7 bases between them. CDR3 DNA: TGTGCCAGCAGTGCGTACAGGAACACTGAAGCTTTCTTT. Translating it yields CASSAYRNTEAFF.

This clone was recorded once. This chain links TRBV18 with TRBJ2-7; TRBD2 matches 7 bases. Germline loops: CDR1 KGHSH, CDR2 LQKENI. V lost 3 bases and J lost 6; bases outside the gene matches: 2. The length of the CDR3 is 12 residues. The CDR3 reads CASSPTGGEQYF. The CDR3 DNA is TGTGCCAGCTCACCCACGGGGGGCGAGCAGTACTTC.